This TCR beta chain was recorded in a study of T cell responses to AZD1222 COVID-19 vaccine. Libraries were prepared by immunoSEQ multiplex PCR; TCRdb keeps only in-frame clonotypes and omits some of them. The profile shows approximately 170,000 clones, around 87% of them singletons. Germline V lookup: CDR1 SGHVS, CDR2 FQNEAQ. CDR3 length: 14 amino acids. The germline V and J ends were trimmed by 1 base and 3 bases, with 10 bases remaining between them. The sequence came from an adult in good health. The sample in question was peripheral blood, obtained on day 0 of AZD1222 vaccination. The chain couples TRBV7-8 to TRBJ2-7; TRBD2 is a possible D gene (6 bases). The CDR3 reads CASSLGGGYYEQYF. DNA of the CDR3: TGTGCCAGCAGCTTAGGTGGGGGGTACTACGAGCAGTACTTC.